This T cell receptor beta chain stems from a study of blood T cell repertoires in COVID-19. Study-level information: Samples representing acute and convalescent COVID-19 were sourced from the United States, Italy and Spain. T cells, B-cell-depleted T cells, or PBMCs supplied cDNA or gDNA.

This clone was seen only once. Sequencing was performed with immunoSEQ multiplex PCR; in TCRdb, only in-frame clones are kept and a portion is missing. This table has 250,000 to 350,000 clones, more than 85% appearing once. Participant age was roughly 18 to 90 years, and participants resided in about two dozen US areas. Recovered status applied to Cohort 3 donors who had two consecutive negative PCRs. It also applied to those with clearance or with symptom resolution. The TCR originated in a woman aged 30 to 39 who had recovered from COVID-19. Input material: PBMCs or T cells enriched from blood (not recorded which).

CDR3 nucleotides: TGTGCCAGCAGCCCAAGAGCTAGCGGGAGCTCCTACGAGCAGTACTTC. Translated, it gives CASSPRASGSSYEQYF. The chain couples TRBV4-2 to TRBJ2-7; TRBD2 agrees at 10 bases. CDR3 length equals 16 residues. With 4 bases clipped from V and 0 bases from J, the junction kept 6 bases outside the gene matches. The V gene's germline CDR1 is LGHNA and CDR2 YNFKEQ.